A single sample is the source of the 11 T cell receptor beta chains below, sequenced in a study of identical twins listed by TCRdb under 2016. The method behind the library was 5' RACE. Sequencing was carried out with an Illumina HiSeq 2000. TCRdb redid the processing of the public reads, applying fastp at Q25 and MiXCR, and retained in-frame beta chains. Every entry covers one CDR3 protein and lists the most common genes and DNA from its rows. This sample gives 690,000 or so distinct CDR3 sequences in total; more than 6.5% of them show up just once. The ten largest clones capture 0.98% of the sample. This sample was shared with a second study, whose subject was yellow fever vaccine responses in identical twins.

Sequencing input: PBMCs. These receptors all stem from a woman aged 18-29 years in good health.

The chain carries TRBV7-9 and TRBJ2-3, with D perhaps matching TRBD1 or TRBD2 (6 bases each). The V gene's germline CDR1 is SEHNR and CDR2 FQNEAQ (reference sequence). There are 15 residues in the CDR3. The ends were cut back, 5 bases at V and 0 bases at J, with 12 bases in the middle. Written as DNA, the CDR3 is TGTGCCAGCAGCCCTATGGGGGGCAGCACAGATACGCAGTATTTT. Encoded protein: CASSPMGGSTDTQYF.

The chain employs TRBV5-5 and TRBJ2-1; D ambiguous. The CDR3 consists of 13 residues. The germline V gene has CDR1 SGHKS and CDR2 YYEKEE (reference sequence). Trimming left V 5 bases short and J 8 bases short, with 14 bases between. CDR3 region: CASSIFAADEQFF. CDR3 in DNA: TGTGCCAGCAGTATTTTTGCCGCCGATGAGCAGTTCTTC.

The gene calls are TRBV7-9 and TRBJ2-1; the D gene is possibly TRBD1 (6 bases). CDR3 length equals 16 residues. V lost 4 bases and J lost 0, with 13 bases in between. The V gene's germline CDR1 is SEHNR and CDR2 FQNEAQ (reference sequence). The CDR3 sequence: CASSSGEDFSYNEQFF. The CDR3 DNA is TGTGCCAGCAGCTCAGGGGAAGATTTCTCCTACAATGAGCAGTTCTTC.

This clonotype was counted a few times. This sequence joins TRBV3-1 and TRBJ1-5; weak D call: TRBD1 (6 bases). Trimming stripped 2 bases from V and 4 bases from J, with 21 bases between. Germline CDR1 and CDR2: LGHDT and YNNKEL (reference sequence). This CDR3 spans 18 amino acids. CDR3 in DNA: TGTGCCAGCAGCCAACCCGCGGGGGCGAAAGTTAGGAATCAGCCCCAGCATTTT. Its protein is CASSQPAGAKVRNQPQHF.

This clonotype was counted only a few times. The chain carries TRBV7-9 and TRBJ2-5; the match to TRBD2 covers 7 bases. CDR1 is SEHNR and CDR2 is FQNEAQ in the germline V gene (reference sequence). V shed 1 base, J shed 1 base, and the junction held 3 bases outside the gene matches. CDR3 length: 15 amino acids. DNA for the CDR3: TGTGCCAGCAGCTTAGGTGGGACTACCCAAGAGACCCAGTACTTC. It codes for CASSLGGTTQETQYF.

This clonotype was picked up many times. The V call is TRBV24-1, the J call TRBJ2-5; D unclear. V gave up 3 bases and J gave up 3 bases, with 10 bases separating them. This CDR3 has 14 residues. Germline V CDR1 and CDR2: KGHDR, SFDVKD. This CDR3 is CATSDLGQKETQYF. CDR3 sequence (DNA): TGTGCCACCAGTGATCTAGGGCAGAAAGAGACCCAGTACTTC.

CDR3 sequence (DNA): TGTGCCAGCAGTTCCCCTAGCGGGAGGATCGGGGAGCTGTTTTTT. Translating it yields CASSSPSGRIGELFF. The rearrangement uses TRBV12-3 or TRBV12-4 and TRBJ2-2; TRBD2 aligns across 11 bases. V dropped 4 bases and J dropped 7; count of bases not matched to a gene: 5. There are 15 residues in the CDR3.

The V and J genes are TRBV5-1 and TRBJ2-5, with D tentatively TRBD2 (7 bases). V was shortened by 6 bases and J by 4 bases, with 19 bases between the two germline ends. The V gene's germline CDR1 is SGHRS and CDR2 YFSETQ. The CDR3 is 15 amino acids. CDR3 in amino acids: CASIQGGGRGETQYF. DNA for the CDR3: TGCGCCAGCATCCAAGGCGGGGGCCGGGGAGAGACCCAGTACTTC.

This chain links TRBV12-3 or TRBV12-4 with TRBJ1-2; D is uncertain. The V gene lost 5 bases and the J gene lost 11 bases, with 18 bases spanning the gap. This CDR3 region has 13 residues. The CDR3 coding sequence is TGTGCCAGCAGTCTCCAGAAGGAACAGAGGTACACCTTC. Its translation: CASSLQKEQRYTF.

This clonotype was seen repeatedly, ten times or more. CDR3 region: CASSTVNTGELFF. CDR3 bases: TGTGCCAGCAGTACTGTAAACACCGGGGAGCTGTTTTTT. The chain recombines TRBV2 with TRBJ2-2; D is ambiguous. This CDR3 comprises 13 residues. V was clipped by 5 bases and J by 2 bases, with 6 bases between them. Looked up from germline, CDR1 is SNHLY and CDR2 is FYNNEI.

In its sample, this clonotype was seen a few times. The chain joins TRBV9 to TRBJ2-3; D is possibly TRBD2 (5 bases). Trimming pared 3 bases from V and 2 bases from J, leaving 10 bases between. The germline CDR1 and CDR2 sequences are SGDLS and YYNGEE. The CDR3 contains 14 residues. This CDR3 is CASSEVAYTDTQYF. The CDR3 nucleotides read TGTGCCAGCAGCGAGGTAGCGTACACAGATACGCAGTATTTT.